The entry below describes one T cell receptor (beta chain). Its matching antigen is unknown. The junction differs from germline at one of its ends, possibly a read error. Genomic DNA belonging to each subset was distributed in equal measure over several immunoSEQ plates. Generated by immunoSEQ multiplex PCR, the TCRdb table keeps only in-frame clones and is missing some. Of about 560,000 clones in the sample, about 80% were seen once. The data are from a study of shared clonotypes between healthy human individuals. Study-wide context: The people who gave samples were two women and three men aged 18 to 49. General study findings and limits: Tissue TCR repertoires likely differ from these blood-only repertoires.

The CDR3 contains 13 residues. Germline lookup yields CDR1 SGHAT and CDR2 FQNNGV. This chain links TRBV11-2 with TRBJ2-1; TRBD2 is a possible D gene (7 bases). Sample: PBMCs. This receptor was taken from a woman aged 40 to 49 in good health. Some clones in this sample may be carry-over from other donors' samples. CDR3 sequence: CASSLEFGGAMVF. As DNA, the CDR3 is TGTGCCAGCAGCTTAGAGTTTGGGGGGGCTATGGTCTTC.